This is a list of T cell receptor beta chains from one sample in a study of blood T cells in healthy people across ages. Via MiXCR, TCRdb re-called the 5' RACE reads, giving one row per CDR3 protein. The data contain about 570,000 distinct CDR3 sequences, about 26% of them singletons. What was sequenced was blood. The receptors derive from a woman in her 70s in good health. CDR3s include the opening cysteine and the closing phenylalanine or tryptophan. A D gene is named only where the DNA matches it firmly. Rows may omit the clone size; those that give it use once, few, many or a size class.

clone_size: few; v_call: TRBV15; d_call: -; j_call: TRBJ1-1; cdr3_aa: CATSRVLNTEAFF; cdr3_nt: TGTGCCACCAGCAGAGTCCTGAACACTGAAGCTTTCTTT
clone_size: few; v_call: TRBV10-2; d_call: -; j_call: TRBJ2-3; cdr3_aa: CASTWENTDTQYF; cdr3_nt: TGCGCCAGCACCTGGGAGAACACAGATACGCAGTATTTT
clone_size: -; v_call: TRBV7-2; d_call: -; j_call: TRBJ2-7; cdr3_aa: CASSPPARSHEQYF; cdr3_nt: TGTGCCAGCAGCCCCCCGGCACGCTCCCACGAGCAGTACTTC
clone_size: few; v_call: TRBV5-1; d_call: TRBD1; j_call: TRBJ1-2; cdr3_aa: CASSSTGGSRGYTF; cdr3_nt: TGCGCCAGCAGCTCCACAGGGGGCTCGAGGGGCTACACCTTC
clone_size: few; v_call: TRBV5-5; d_call: -; j_call: TRBJ2-5; cdr3_aa: CASSSPRTDQETQYF; cdr3_nt: TGTGCCAGCAGCTCACCCCGGACTGATCAAGAGACCCAGTACTTC
clone_size: -; v_call: TRBV6-1; d_call: -; j_call: TRBJ1-1; cdr3_aa: CASSDPGTSNTEAFF; cdr3_nt: TGTGCCAGCAGTGACCCAGGGACTTCGAACACTGAAGCTTTCTTT
clone_size: -; v_call: TRBV20-1; d_call: -; j_call: TRBJ2-1; cdr3_aa: CSAPGTSLHNEQFF; cdr3_nt: TGCAGTGCCCCGGGGACCAGCCTTCACAATGAGCAGTTCTTC
clone_size: -; v_call: TRBV20-1; d_call: TRBD2; j_call: TRBJ2-5; cdr3_aa: CSARAVAGDQETQYF; cdr3_nt: TGCAGTGCTAGAGCGGTAGCGGGGGACCAAGAGACCCAGTACTTC
clone_size: -; v_call: TRBV5-1; d_call: -; j_call: TRBJ2-3; cdr3_aa: CASSEIGQHTDTQYF; cdr3_nt: TGCGCCAGCAGCGAAATAGGACAACACACAGATACGCAGTATTTT
clone_size: -; v_call: TRBV21-1; d_call: -; j_call: TRBJ1-1; cdr3_aa: CASSTRDPLPNSEAFF; cdr3_nt: TGTGCCAGCAGCACCCGGGACCCTCTTCCGAATTCTGAAGCTTTCTTT
clone_size: -; v_call: TRBV2; d_call: -; j_call: TRBJ1-5; cdr3_aa: CASSEGQTDNQPQHF; cdr3_nt: TGTGCCAGCAGTGAAGGTCAGACAGATAATCAGCCCCAGCATTTT